The clone carrying this T cell receptor (beta chain) was seen more than once but under ten times. Its antigen remains unidentified. V was pared by 5 bases and J by 5 bases, with 5 bases of the junction left unmatched. Germline values: CDR1 MNHNS, CDR2 SASEGT. This CDR3 has 16 amino acids. Orbital computed tomography, thyroid ultrasound, serum thyroxine and TRAb, and clinical symptoms together informed the diagnoses. This entry is derived from a study of T cells in Graves' hyperthyroidism and ophthalmopathy. Findings of the study overall: Ophthalmopathy could be told apart from stable hyperthyroidism with a 13 V-J model. Blood held most thyroid clonotypes expanded above 0.001 frequency. Model predictions of ophthalmopathy came a median around 6.5 months before onset.

Amplified regions were TCR beta CDR3 sequences from RNA transcripts. During a first-round RT-PCR of the TCR CDR3, the HTBI primer set was used. MiXCR was run by TCRdb on the multiplex PCR reads, yielding one entry per CDR3 protein. The sample holds fewer than 650,000 distinct CDR3 sequences, 13% to 15% seen once. The V call is TRBV6-1, the J call TRBJ2-3, with 15 bases matching TRBD2. What was sequenced was blood. The clonotype comes from a woman aged 18-35 years with Graves' ophthalmopathy. In nucleotides, the CDR3 is TGTGCCAGCAGTTGGGGACTAGCGGGAGGTCTAGATACGCAGTATTTT. This gives the protein CASSWGLAGGLDTQYF.